Sequencing of this T cell receptor beta chain was carried out in a study of early T cells in non-severe SARS-CoV-2 infection. After removal of 1 base from V and 6 bases from J, the junction contained 12 bases not matched to a gene. CDR1 is DFQATT and CDR2 is SNEGSKA in the germline V gene (reference sequence). The CDR3 has 18 residues. This clonotype showed up many times. TCRdb reprocessed the 5' RACE reads with MiXCR, giving one entry per CDR3 protein. The repertoire holds about 29,000 distinct CDR3 sequences, with roughly 5% as singletons. The sample taken for sequencing was whole blood. The chain couples TRBV20-1 to TRBJ2-3, with 14 bases that match TRBD2. This TCR was recovered from an adult who was a healthcare worker with PCR-confirmed SARS-CoV-2 infection or an uninfected control (not recorded which). CDR3 bases: TGCAGTGCTAGAGTCATCCCTGGGGGACTAGCGGGGGCGGATACGCAGTATTTT. It codes for CSARVIPGGLAGADTQYF.